Following are 18 T cell receptor beta chains from one sample sequenced in a study of blood T cell repertoires in COVID-19. Sequenced by immunoSEQ multiplex PCR; TCRdb stores in-frame clones only, minus some. Of 130,000 or so clones listed, about 86% are singletons. Sequencing was performed on PBMCs or T cells enriched from blood (not recorded which). These receptors originate from a man aged 40-49 years with acute COVID-19.

The chain employs TRBV18 and TRBJ2-3; 7 bases agree with TRBD1. The V gene end was trimmed by 5 bases and the J gene end by 4 bases; junction bases not matched to a gene: 6. Per the germline V gene, CDR1 is KGHSH and CDR2 is LQKENI. The CDR3 is 14 amino acids. The CDR3 bases are TGTGCCAGCTCAGAAACAGGGGCGGCAGATACGCAGTATTTT. Translation gives CASSETGAADTQYF.

This chain joins TRBV6-5 and TRBJ1-3; TRBD1 matches at 10 bases. Losses at the gene ends were 10 bases for V and 6 bases for J; bases not matched to a gene: 6. The CDR3 has 13 residues. CDR1 is MNHEY, CDR2 SVGAGI, per germline. The CDR3 DNA follows: TGTGCCACCCAAAGACAGGGGGCAAACACCATATATTTT. Its protein is CATQRQGANTIYF.

This chain connects TRBV6-4 to TRBJ1-1; D might be TRBD1 (5 bases). Trimming shortened V by 5 bases and J by 3 bases, and 13 bases separated the two germline ends. The CDR3 consists of 14 residues. Germline V gene data show CDR1 as MRHNA and CDR2 as SNTAGT. Here the CDR3 DNA reads TGTGCCAGCAGTAGGACAAGTGAGGACACTGAAGCTTTCTTT. Translated, it gives CASSRTSEDTEAFF.

The chain carries TRBV27 and TRBJ2-1, with D possibly being TRBD1 (6 bases). Germline loops: CDR1 MNHEY, CDR2 SMNVEV (reference sequence). Trimming pared 1 base from V and 1 base from J, leaving 8 bases between. The CDR3 totals 15 residues. Here the CDR3 reads CASSLLGASYNEQFF. The CDR3 nucleotides are TGTGCCAGCAGTTTATTGGGGGCATCCTACAATGAGCAGTTCTTC.

This clone was observed once. This chain joins TRBV14 and TRBJ2-5, with 8 bases that match TRBD1. The germline gives CDR1 SGHDN, CDR2 FVKESK. The CDR3 length is 15 residues. V lost 5 bases and J lost 0; bases outside the gene matches: 5. The CDR3: CASSIGTGNQETQYF. In DNA form, the CDR3 reads TGTGCCAGCAGCATTGGGACAGGAAACCAAGAGACCCAGTACTTC.

This chain joins TRBV19 and TRBJ2-1; 7 bases match TRBD2. This CDR3 is 15 amino acids long. The ends lost 3 bases at V and 9 bases at J; junction bases unmatched: 11. Germline CDR1 LNHDA, CDR2 SQIVND (reference sequence). The DNA for the CDR3 is TGTGCCAGTAGTATCAGTCTTACCCCGGGAGGTGAGCAGTTCTTC. Translated, it gives CASSISLTPGGEQFF.

The genes are TRBV3-1 (or the pseudogene TRBV3-2) and TRBJ2-3; TRBD2 aligns across 11 bases. After removal of 4 bases from V and 5 bases from J, the junction contained 8 bases not matched to a gene. The CDR3 is 16 residues long. CDR1 LGHDT and CDR2 YNNKEL come from the germline V gene (reference sequence). As DNA, the CDR3 is TGTGCCAGCAGCCTTACTAGCGGGAGCGTCATAGATACGCAGTATTTT. Its translation: CASSLTSGSVIDTQYF.

The chain joins TRBV13 to TRBJ1-2, with D possibly matching TRBD1 (6 bases). The CDR3 totals 15 residues. Germline V lookup: CDR1 PRHDT, CDR2 FYEKMQ (reference sequence). Trimming pared 7 bases from V and 2 bases from J, leaving 17 bases between. DNA for the CDR3: TGTGCCAGCACCCAAAGGTGGGGGCGCAACTATGGCTACACCTTC. It codes for CASTQRWGRNYGYTF.

The V gene is TRBV6-5, the J gene TRBJ2-1; 11 bases are shared with TRBD2. Germline CDR1 MNHEY, CDR2 SVGAGI. V gave up 0 bases and J gave up 10 bases; unmatched junction bases: 5. The length of the CDR3 is 15 residues. CDR3 DNA: TGTGCCAGCAGTTACTCGATAGCGGGGGGGCGGGAGCAGTTCTTC. The encoded protein is CASSYSIAGGREQFF.

This clone was observed a single time. The chain has TRBV19 and TRBJ2-5, with 12 bases aligning to TRBD2. The germline V gene encodes CDR1 LNHDA and CDR2 SQIVND (reference sequence). J was trimmed by 5 bases and V by 1 base; bases with no gene match: 2. The CDR3 extends over 15 amino acids. In nucleotides, the CDR3 is TGTGCCAGTAGTATAGGCGGACTAGCGGGGGAGACCCAGTACTTC. This encodes CASSIGGLAGETQYF.

The chain recombines TRBV19 with TRBJ1-2; TRBD1 matches 7 bases. J was trimmed by 8 bases and V by 3 bases; bases with no gene match: 9. The CDR3 totals 14 residues. CDR1 and CDR2 (germline): LNHDA, SQIVND (reference sequence). DNA for the CDR3: TGTGCCAGTAGTATCAACAGGGGCCCGTGGGGCTACACCTTC. Protein product: CASSINRGPWGYTF.

The CDR3 nucleotides are TGTGCCATCAGTGAGGGGGCTAGCGGGGGGATATACGAGCAGTACTTC. It is translated as CAISEGASGGIYEQYF. The rearrangement uses TRBV10-3 and TRBJ2-7, with 11 bases that match TRBD2. CDR3 length: 16 residues. CDR1 ENHRY and CDR2 SYGVKD come from the germline V gene. After removal of 2 bases from V and 4 bases from J, the junction contained 7 bases not matched to a gene.

J is TRBJ2-3 and V is TRBV27; TRBD2 matches at 7 bases. V lost 11 bases, J lost 5 bases, and 22 bases stayed unmatched. Germline CDR1 and CDR2: MNHEY and SMNVEV (reference sequence). CDR3 length equals 17 residues. DNA of the CDR3: TGTGCCCCCGGGGCTAGCGGACCCCTCAATACAGGAGATACGCAGTATTTT. Encoded protein: CAPGASGPLNTGDTQYF.

This chain joins TRBV10-3 and TRBJ1-1; the match to TRBD1 covers 9 bases. Looked up from germline, CDR1 is ENHRY and CDR2 is SYGVKD. The CDR3 has 14 residues. V lost 3 bases to trimming and J lost 5 bases; unmatched junction nucleotides: 4. The CDR3 bases are TGTGCCATCAGTGACAGACAGGGGGGGACTGAAGCTTTCTTT. It specifies CAISDRQGGTEAFF.

The chain employs TRBV5-1 and TRBJ2-7; TRBD1 matches at 10 bases. The CDR3 runs 14 residues. The V segment lost 3 bases and the J segment 4 bases; nucleotides outside the gene matches: 4. Germline V gene sequence: CDR1 SGHRS, CDR2 YFSETQ. The CDR3 is CASSSGQGEYEQYF. CDR3 sequence (DNA): TGCGCCAGCAGCTCAGGACAGGGGGAATACGAGCAGTACTTC.

The chain carries TRBV19 and TRBJ1-6; 7 bases align to TRBD1. In germline, CDR1 is LNHDA, CDR2 SQIVND (reference sequence). This CDR3 contains 14 residues. V gave up 6 bases and J gave up 6 bases; unmatched junction bases: 5. CDR3 loop: CASRGDRLNSPLHF. In DNA, the CDR3 is TGTGCCAGTAGGGGGGACAGACTTAATTCACCCCTCCACTTT.

The chain is built from TRBV18 and TRBJ2-5; TRBD2 matches at 10 bases. J lost 2 bases, V lost 3 bases, and 12 bases had no gene match. The CDR3 loop spans 18 amino acids. CDR1 and CDR2 (germline): KGHSH, LQKENI. The CDR3 protein is CASSPSSGSRSRQETQYF. DNA for the CDR3: TGTGCCAGCTCACCCTCTAGCGGGAGTAGGAGTAGGCAAGAGACCCAGTACTTC.

The V call is TRBV27, the J call TRBJ2-7; perhaps TRBD1 as D (6 bases). Germline V gene lookup returns CDR1 MNHEY and CDR2 SMNVEV (reference sequence). The CDR3 is made up of 14 amino acids. The V and J ends lost 3 bases and 2 bases respectively, with 11 bases between them. The CDR3, as DNA: TGTGCCAGCAGTTTTTGGGGGCCCGCCTACGAGCAGTACTTC. Protein product: CASSFWGPAYEQYF.